Below are 9 T cell receptor beta chains sequenced from a single sample in a study of T cell responses to AZD1222 COVID-19 vaccine. TCRdb keeps only in-frame clones here, not all; method: immunoSEQ multiplex PCR. This table has 120,000 to 150,000 clones, about 93% appearing once. The sequenced sample was peripheral blood, obtained on day 0 of AZD1222 vaccination. The receptors stem from an adult in good health.

The V gene is TRBV7-9, the J gene TRBJ2-3; D is undetermined. The germline V and J ends were trimmed by 3 bases and 0 bases, with 1 base remaining between them. The CDR3 runs 12 residues. Germline assignment: CDR1 SEHNR and CDR2 FQNEAQ (reference sequence). CDR3 sequence: CASSFSTDTQYF. CDR3 DNA: TGTGCCAGCAGCTTTAGCACAGATACGCAGTATTTT.

This clone is a singleton in its sample. The chain joins TRBV5-4 to TRBJ1-2, with 8 bases matching TRBD1. The CDR3 spans 14 residues. V dropped 3 bases and J dropped 4; count of bases not matched to a gene: 5. Germline CDR1 and CDR2: SGHNT and YYREEE (reference sequence). CDR3 nucleotide sequence: TGTGCCAGCAGCTCCGACAGGGGCGGCTATGGCTACACCTTC. Encoded protein: CASSSDRGGYGYTF. Supplemented by reference TRBV5-4 and TRBJ1-2, the full variable domain reads ETGVTQSPTHLIKTRGQQVTLRCSSQSGHNTVSWYQQALGQGPQFIFQYYREEENGRGNFPPRFSGLQFPNYSSELNVNALELDDSALYLCASSSDRGGYGYTFGSGTRLTVV.

The chain employs TRBV3-1 (or the pseudogene TRBV3-2) and TRBJ2-7; D is perhaps TRBD1 or TRBD2 (6 bases each). The CDR3 runs 14 residues. Looked up from germline, CDR1 is LGHDT and CDR2 is YNNKEL (reference sequence). Trimming removed 6 bases from V and 8 bases from J, with 20 bases in between. This CDR3 is CASRVSGGDLQQYF. The CDR3 bases are TGTGCCAGCAGAGTCTCCGGGGGCGATTTGCAGCAGTACTTC.

The rearrangement links TRBV7-6 to TRBJ1-1; 8 nucleotides agree with TRBD1. The CDR3 is made up of 16 amino acids. Germline-derived CDR1 and CDR2 are SGHVS and FNYEAQ. V gave up 2 bases and J gave up 3 bases; unmatched junction bases: 8. The CDR3 reads CASSLSPTGGDTEAFF. Here the CDR3 DNA reads TGTGCCAGCAGCTTAAGCCCTACAGGGGGGGACACTGAAGCTTTCTTT.

The V call is TRBV27, the J call TRBJ2-7, with 8 bases identical to TRBD1. CDR1 is MNHEY and CDR2 is SMNVEV in the germline V gene (reference sequence). This CDR3 has 14 amino acids. J lost 4 bases, V lost 2 bases, and 4 bases had no gene match. In nucleotides, the CDR3 is TGTGCCAGCAGTTTAAAGGACAGGGAGTACGAGCAGTACTTC. As protein: CASSLKDREYEQYF.

J is TRBJ1-3 and V is TRBV5-1, with no clear D. Germline CDR1 reads SGHRS; CDR2 reads YFSETQ. The CDR3 consists of 14 residues. V lost 2 bases, J lost 0 bases, and 6 bases lay in between. The CDR3 coding sequence is TGCGCCAGCAGCTTACCTGACTCTGGAAACACCATATATTTT. Residues: CASSLPDSGNTIYF.

The chain joins TRBV5-4 to TRBJ1-5; 9 bases are shared with TRBD1. The ends lost 1 base at V and 4 bases at J; junction bases unmatched: 3. Per the germline V gene, CDR1 is SGHNT and CDR2 is YYREEE (reference sequence). CDR3 length equals 15 residues. CDR3 in DNA: TGTGCCAGCAGCTTGTACGGGACAGGGAATCAGCCCCAGCATTTT. This translates into CASSLYGTGNQPQHF.

As DNA, the CDR3 is TGTGCCAGCAGCCCAGGTGGGCGTAACACTGAAGCTTTCTTT. This sequence encodes CASSPGGRNTEAFF. V is TRBV6-6 and J is TRBJ1-1; D remains unclear. Germline CDR1 MNHNY, CDR2 SVGAGI (reference sequence). The CDR3 length is 14 residues. The germline V and J ends were trimmed by 6 bases and 2 bases, with 13 bases remaining between them.

The chain has TRBV5-1 and TRBJ2-2; 9 bases match TRBD1. The trim removed 3 bases at V and 6 bases at J, leaving 3 bases unmatched. Per germline, CDR1 SGHRS and CDR2 YFSETQ. CDR3 length equals 14 residues. CDR3 in DNA: TGCGCCAGCAGCTGGACAGGGGACGCCGGGGAGCTGTTTTTT. This codes for CASSWTGDAGELFF.